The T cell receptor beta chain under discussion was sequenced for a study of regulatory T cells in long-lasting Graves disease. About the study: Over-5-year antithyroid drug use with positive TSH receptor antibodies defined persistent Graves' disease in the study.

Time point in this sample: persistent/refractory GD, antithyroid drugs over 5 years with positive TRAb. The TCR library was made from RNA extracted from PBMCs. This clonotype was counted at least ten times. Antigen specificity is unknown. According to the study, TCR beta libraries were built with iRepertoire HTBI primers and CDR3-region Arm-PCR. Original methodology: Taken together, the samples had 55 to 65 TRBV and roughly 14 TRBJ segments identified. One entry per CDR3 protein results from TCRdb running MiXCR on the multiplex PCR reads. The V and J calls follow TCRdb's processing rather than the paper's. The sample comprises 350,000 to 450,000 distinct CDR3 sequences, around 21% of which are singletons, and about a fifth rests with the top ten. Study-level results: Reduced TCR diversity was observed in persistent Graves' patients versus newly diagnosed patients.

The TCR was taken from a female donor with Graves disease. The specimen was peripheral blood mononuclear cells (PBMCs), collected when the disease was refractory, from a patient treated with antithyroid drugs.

The DNA of the CDR3 is TGTGCCAGCAGTCCTCCGGGACCCGCATCCTACGAGCAGTACTTC. It translates to CASSPPGPASYEQYF. This chain connects TRBV3-1 to TRBJ2-7; D may be TRBD1 or TRBD2 (5 bases each). The CDR3 consists of 15 residues. V was pared by 6 bases and J by 1 base, with 16 bases between. The germline CDR1 and CDR2 sequences are LGHDT and YNNKEL (reference sequence).